The T cell receptor (beta chain) under discussion was sequenced for a study of T cell repertoires in cytomegalovirus infection (dated by TCRdb to between 2019 and 2020). For the study in its entirety: The peptide stimulations were aimed at well-studied HLA-B-restricted epitopes as well as recently identified HLA-C-restricted CMV epitopes, whose presentation resists viral immunomodulation. The HLA type of each donor mattered for the analysis, because public TCR beta signatures pointed to carriage of CMV infection along with the matching HLA type.

Beyond this particular receptor, the publication reports: In both this cohort and an independent 352-donor cohort, the cumulative frequency of public TCR beta family members distinguished carriers of CMV infection plus the relevant HLA type. The ex vivo response was dominated by HLA-C-restricted CMV-specific TCR beta clonotypes, which also provided the single most frequent clonotype in two of eight donors.

In this sample, this clonotype turned up a few times. Its recognized antigen is unknown. Base qualities are not provided; no much larger clone lies one nucleotide away. Per the germline V gene (reference sequence), DFQATT is the CDR1 and SNEGSKA is the CDR2. The CDR3 goes from the cysteine to the phenylalanine over 16 residues. Here the CDR3 DNA is all that survives: 48 bases in frame from base 1. Trimmed from V: 7 bases; trimmed from J: 3 bases; junction bases lacking a gene match: 7. The treatment or condition label, read with the paper, signifies: in vitro stimulation with specific CMV peptide epitopes to enrich CMV-specific T cells. TCRdb names Illumina HiSeq 1500 as the instrument used. TCRdb applied fastp at Q25 and MiXCR to the public reads, then kept only in-frame beta chains. Each entry merges the rows of one CDR3 protein and shows their most common DNA and genes. Within this sample are around 500,000 distinct CDR3 sequences, with more than 40% of them counted one time only. Around 45% of the sample comes from the top ten.

This clonotype originated in a human donor in good health (CMV status not recorded). Some clones in this sample may be carry-over from other donors' samples. The receptor chain draws on TRBV20-1 and TRBJ2-6; 12 bases in between match TRBD1. Here the sequenced sample was cultured PBMCs, taken from culture after CMV antigen stimulation. The nucleotide sequence is given as TGCAGTGTAGGGGGACAGGGGGCTTTTGGGGCCAACGTCCTGACTTTC. It codes for CSVGGQGAFGANVLTF.